Shown below are 8 T cell receptor beta chains from a single sample sequenced in a study of blood T cell repertoires in COVID-19. Method: immunoSEQ multiplex PCR; TCRdb's copy keeps in-frame clones and lacks some. The table has approximately 200,000 clones, almost 90% seen once. Sequenced: peripheral blood. Receptors originate from a man aged 18 to 29 with active or convalescent COVID-19.

The chain combines TRBV19 with TRBJ2-7; TRBD2 might be the D (5 bases). V dropped 6 bases and J dropped 4 bases, with 7 bases sitting between them. The length of the CDR3 is 11 residues. Per the germline V gene, CDR1 is LNHDA and CDR2 is SQIVND (reference sequence). CDR3 residues: CASRSGYEQYF. CDR3 coding DNA: TGTGCCAGTAGATCGGGGTACGAGCAGTACTTC.

The V call is TRBV6-2 or TRBV6-3, the J call TRBJ2-7; 8 nucleotides match TRBD1. The trim removed 1 base at V and 11 bases at J, leaving 1 base unmatched. Germline CDR1 and CDR2: MNHEY and SVGEGT. This CDR3 has 11 residues. The CDR3 DNA reads TGTGCCAGCAGTTACTTACAGGGGGAGTACTTC. Encoded protein: CASSYLQGEYF.

V and J are TRBV24-1 and TRBJ2-7; D is ambiguous. The CDR3 spans 14 residues. Germline V CDR1 and CDR2: KGHDR, SFDVKD. V dropped 3 bases and J dropped 1 base, with 9 bases sitting between them. The CDR3 here is CATSDAGGSYEQYF. The CDR3 DNA follows: TGTGCCACCAGTGATGCCGGCGGTTCCTACGAGCAGTACTTC.

The rearrangement uses TRBV19 and TRBJ1-4, with 10 bases matching TRBD1. With V trimmed by 5 bases and J by 8 bases, 5 bases remained unmatched. Per germline, CDR1 LNHDA and CDR2 SQIVND (reference sequence). The CDR3 covers 14 residues. In DNA form, the CDR3 reads TGTGCCAGTAGTGGGACAGGGGAGTGGGAAAAACTGTTTTTT. This encodes CASSGTGEWEKLFF.

The chain couples TRBV9 to TRBJ1-1; TRBD1 aligns across 7 bases. The ends lost 0 bases at V and 5 bases at J; junction bases unmatched: 13. The CDR3 is 17 residues long. Germline assignment: CDR1 SGDLS and CDR2 YYNGEE. The CDR3 nucleotides read TGTGCCAGCAGCGTAGTTGAAGGGGGCTTATCGGATACTGAAGCTTTCTTT. The encoded protein is CASSVVEGGLSDTEAFF.

The V gene is TRBV18, the J gene TRBJ2-1; possibly TRBD1 for D (5 bases). The CDR3 contains 15 residues. V was clipped by 5 bases and J by 7 bases, with 18 bases between them. Germline-derived CDR1 and CDR2 are KGHSH and LQKENI. CDR3 DNA sequence: TGTGCCAGCTCAGAAACCCCGAGCCAGGGTAATGAGCAGTTCTTC. It specifies CASSETPSQGNEQFF.

The chain is built from TRBV30 and TRBJ1-6, with TRBD1 matching 11 bases. The length of the CDR3 is 15 residues. Per germline, CDR1 GTSNPN and CDR2 SVGIG (reference sequence). V gave up 3 bases and J gave up 8 bases; unmatched junction bases: 6. In nucleotides, the CDR3 is TGTGCCTGGAGCTTAATGGGACAGGGGGATTCACCCCTCCACTTT. This encodes CAWSLMGQGDSPLHF.

The chain has TRBV30 and TRBJ2-7; TRBD2 matches 7 bases. Germline V lookup: CDR1 GTSNPN, CDR2 SVGIG (reference sequence). V lost 5 bases to trimming and J lost 4 bases; unmatched junction nucleotides: 20. The CDR3 is 17 residues long. The DNA for the CDR3 is TGTGCCTGGGCTGGATGGGGAGCGGGACGGACAATTTACGAGCAGTACTTC. It yields the protein CAWAGWGAGRTIYEQYF.